The 13 T cell receptor beta chains listed next were all sequenced from one sample in a study of cytomegalovirus exposure and HLA in healthy donors. With 60 Vbeta and 13 Jbeta primers, the PCR was carried out. Data came from immunoSEQ multiplex PCR; TCRdb stores just in-frame clones and leaves some out. Of 150,000 or so clones listed, roughly 70% are singletons. The sequencing sample was made of PBMCs. These TCRs come from a man aged 18 to 35 in good health and CMV-seropositive.

The chain has TRBV6-1 and TRBJ1-2; perhaps TRBD1 as D (6 bases). CDR1 is MNHNS and CDR2 is SASEGT in the germline V gene. The V end was cut by 2 bases, the J end by 5 bases, with 15 bases between. The CDR3 covers 15 residues. CDR3 protein: CASSESGTNLYGYTF. The DNA of the CDR3 is TGTGCCAGCAGTGAAAGCGGGACAAACCTTTATGGCTACACCTTC.

The CDR3 DNA sequence: TGCGCCAGCAGCTCTACTAGCGCCTCCTACAATGAGCAGTTCTTC. Protein: CASSSTSASYNEQFF. The V and J genes are TRBV5-1 and TRBJ2-1, with 7 bases matching TRBD2. V lost 3 bases and J lost 0; bases outside the gene matches: 3. CDR1 and CDR2 from the germline V gene are SGHRS and YFSETQ. The CDR3 runs 15 residues.

The V call is TRBV4-1, the J call TRBJ2-1, with 12 bases matching TRBD2. The V gene end was trimmed by 4 bases and the J gene end by 7 bases; junction bases not matched to a gene: 2. CDR3 size: 14 residues. Germline assignment: CDR1 MGHRA and CDR2 YSYEKL. CDR3: CASSRTSGINEQFF. The CDR3 DNA follows: TGCGCCAGCAGCCGGACTAGCGGGATTAATGAGCAGTTCTTC.

The chain is built from TRBV10-3 and TRBJ1-6; 7 bases line up with TRBD1. The junction had 3 bases not matched to a gene; V was cut back by 0 bases and J by 10 bases. CDR3 length: 14 amino acids. The germline CDR1 and CDR2 sequences are ENHRY and SYGVKD. The CDR3 sequence is CAISESTGRSPLHF. The CDR3 DNA is TGTGCCATCAGTGAGTCGACAGGGAGGTCACCCCTCCACTTT.

V is TRBV7-3 and J is TRBJ1-2; a weak D match, TRBD1 (6 bases). V was cut by 2 bases and J by 3 bases, with 7 bases left in between. The CDR3 is 13 residues long. Per the germline V gene, CDR1 is SGHTA and CDR2 is FQGTGA. The CDR3 DNA is TGTGCCAGCAGCTTACAGGGGCACTATGGCTACACCTTC. Encoded protein: CASSLQGHYGYTF.

This clone was picked up one time. V usage is TRBV28 and J usage is TRBJ2-7; D is possibly TRBD1 (6 bases). The CDR3 contains 15 residues. CDR1 MDHEN and CDR2 SYDVKM come from the germline V gene. Between the trimmed V and J ends, which lost 3 bases and 0 bases, there was a span of 12 bases. The CDR3 DNA follows: TGTGCCAGCAGTTTGTGGACAGTAAGCTCCTACGAGCAGTACTTC. It encodes CASSLWTVSSYEQYF.

This chain uses TRBV27 with TRBJ2-7, with 7 positions matching TRBD1. This CDR3 contains 13 residues. Germline CDR1 and CDR2: MNHEY and SMNVEV (reference sequence). J gave up 5 bases and V 7 bases, and 8 bases lay outside the gene matches. The CDR3 nucleotides are TGTGCCAGCAAACGAAACAGGGGCCACGAGCAGTACTTC. This gives the protein CASKRNRGHEQYF.

The rearrangement joins TRBV7-8 to TRBJ2-7, with 7 positions matching TRBD2. The CDR3 consists of 13 residues. Trimming at V came to 7 bases and at J to 3 bases, leaving 6 bases not matched to a gene. Germline CDR1 SGHVS, CDR2 FQNEAQ. This CDR3 reads CASTTGGGYEQYF. The CDR3 DNA is TGTGCCAGCACCACTGGGGGGGGCTACGAGCAGTACTTC.

This chain uses TRBV6-5 with TRBJ2-1, with a possible D match to TRBD1 (5 bases). CDR1 is MNHEY, CDR2 SVGAGI, per germline. The CDR3 is 12 amino acids. V was trimmed by 10 bases and J by 10 bases, leaving 17 bases between them. In DNA, the CDR3 is TGTGCCACCACATCCAGGGTCGACGAGCAGTTCTTC. Translating gives CATTSRVDEQFF.

This clone occurred once. This rearrangement joins TRBV30 to TRBJ1-4; 7 bases are shared with TRBD1. The CDR3 has 16 amino acids. The germline V gene has CDR1 GTSNPN and CDR2 SVGIG (reference sequence). The ends lost 5 bases at V and 2 bases at J; junction bases unmatched: 11. CDR3 region: CAWFYRGRRTNEKLFF. In DNA form, the CDR3 reads TGTGCCTGGTTCTACAGGGGACGTAGGACTAATGAAAAACTGTTTTTT.

This chain uses TRBV2 with TRBJ1-1; tentative D call: TRBD1 (5 bases). V lost 3 bases to trimming and J lost 11 bases, with 13 bases between them. Per the germline V gene, CDR1 is SNHLY and CDR2 is FYNNEI. This CDR3 has 12 amino acids. CDR3 sequence: CASSEQGWAAFF. The CDR3 nucleotides are TGTGCCAGCAGTGAGCAGGGATGGGCCGCTTTCTTT.

The V and J genes are TRBV6-1 and TRBJ2-7, with D perhaps matching TRBD1 (5 bases). This CDR3 region has 14 residues. The V gene's germline CDR1 is MNHNS and CDR2 SASEGT. Trimming took off 1 base at V and 2 bases at J, with 9 bases between the two ends. CDR3 sequence reads: CASSEGWGTYEQYF. The CDR3 DNA is TGTGCCAGCAGTGAAGGTTGGGGCACCTACGAGCAGTACTTC.

This rearrangement joins TRBV27 to TRBJ1-3; D gene unclear. Germline V gene data show CDR1 as MNHEY and CDR2 as SMNVEV (reference sequence). Trimming left V 2 bases short and J 0 bases short, with 8 bases between. The CDR3 runs to 15 residues. CDR3 bases: TGTGCCAGCAGTTTAACAGTCCACTCTGGAAACACCATATATTTT. It is translated as CASSLTVHSGNTIYF.